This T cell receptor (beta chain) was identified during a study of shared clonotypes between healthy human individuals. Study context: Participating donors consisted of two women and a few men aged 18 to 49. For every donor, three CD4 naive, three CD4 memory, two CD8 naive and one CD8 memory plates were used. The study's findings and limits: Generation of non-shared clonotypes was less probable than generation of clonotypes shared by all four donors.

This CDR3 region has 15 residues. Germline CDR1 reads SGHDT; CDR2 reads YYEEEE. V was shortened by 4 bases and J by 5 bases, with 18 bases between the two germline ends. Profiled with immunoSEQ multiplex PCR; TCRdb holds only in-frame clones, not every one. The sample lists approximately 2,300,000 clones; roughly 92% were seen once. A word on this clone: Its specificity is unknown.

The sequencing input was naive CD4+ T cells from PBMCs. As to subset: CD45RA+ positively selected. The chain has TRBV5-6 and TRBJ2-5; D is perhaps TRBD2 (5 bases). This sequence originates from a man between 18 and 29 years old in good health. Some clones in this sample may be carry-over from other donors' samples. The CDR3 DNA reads TGTGCCAGCAGCAACCCCCCCGTGGGAGTTGAGACCCAGTACTTC. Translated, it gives CASSNPPVGVETQYF.